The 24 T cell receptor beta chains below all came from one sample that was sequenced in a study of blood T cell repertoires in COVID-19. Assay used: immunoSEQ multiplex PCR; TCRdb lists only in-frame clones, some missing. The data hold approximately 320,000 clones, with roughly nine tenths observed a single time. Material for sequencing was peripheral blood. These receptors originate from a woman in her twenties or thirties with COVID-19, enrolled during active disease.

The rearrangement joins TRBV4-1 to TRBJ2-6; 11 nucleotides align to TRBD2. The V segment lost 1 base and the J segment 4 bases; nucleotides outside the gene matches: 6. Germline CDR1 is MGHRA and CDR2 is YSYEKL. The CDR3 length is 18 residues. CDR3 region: CASSQGLAGGGGANVLTF. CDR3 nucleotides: TGCGCCAGCAGCCAAGGGCTAGCGGGGGGAGGCGGGGCCAACGTCCTGACTTTC.

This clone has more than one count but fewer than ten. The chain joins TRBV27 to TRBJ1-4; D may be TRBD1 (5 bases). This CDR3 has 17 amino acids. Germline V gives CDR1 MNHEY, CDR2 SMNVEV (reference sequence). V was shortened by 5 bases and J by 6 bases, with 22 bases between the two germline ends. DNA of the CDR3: TGTGCCAGCAGTCACGTGGGGGGGGGAGTGAGTTATGAAAAACTGTTTTTT. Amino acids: CASSHVGGGVSYEKLFF.

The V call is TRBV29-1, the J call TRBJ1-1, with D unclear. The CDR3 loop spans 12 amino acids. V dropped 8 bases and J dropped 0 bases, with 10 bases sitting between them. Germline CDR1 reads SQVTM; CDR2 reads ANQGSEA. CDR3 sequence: CSTSGMNTEAFF. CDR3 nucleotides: TGCAGCACCTCGGGGATGAACACTGAAGCTTTCTTT.

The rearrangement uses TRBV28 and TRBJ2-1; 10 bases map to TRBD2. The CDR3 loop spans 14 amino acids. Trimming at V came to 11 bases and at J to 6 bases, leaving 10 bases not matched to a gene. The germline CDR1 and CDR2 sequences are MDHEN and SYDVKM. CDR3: CAGRSGGATNEQFF. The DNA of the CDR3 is TGTGCCGGACGAAGCGGGGGGGCCACCAATGAGCAGTTCTTC.

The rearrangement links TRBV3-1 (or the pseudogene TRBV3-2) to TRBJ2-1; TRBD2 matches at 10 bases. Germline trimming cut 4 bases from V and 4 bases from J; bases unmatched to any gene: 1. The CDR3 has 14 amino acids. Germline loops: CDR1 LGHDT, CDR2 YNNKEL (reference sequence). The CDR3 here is CASSPSGRYNEQFF. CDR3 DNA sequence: TGTGCCAGCAGCCCTAGCGGGAGATACAATGAGCAGTTCTTC.

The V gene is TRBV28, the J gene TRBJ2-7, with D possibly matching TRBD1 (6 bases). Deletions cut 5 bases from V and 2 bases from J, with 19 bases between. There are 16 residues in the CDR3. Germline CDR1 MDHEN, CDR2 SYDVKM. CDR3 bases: TGTGCCAGCAGTACCAACCGGGACAACGATCCCTACGAGCAGTACTTC. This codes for CASSTNRDNDPYEQYF. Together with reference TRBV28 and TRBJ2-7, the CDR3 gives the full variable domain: DVKVTQSSRYLVKRTGEKVFLECVQDMDHENMFWYRQDPGLGLRLIYFSYDVKMKEKGDIPEGYSVSREKKERFSLILESASTNQTSMYLCASSTNRDNDPYEQYFGPGTRLTVT.

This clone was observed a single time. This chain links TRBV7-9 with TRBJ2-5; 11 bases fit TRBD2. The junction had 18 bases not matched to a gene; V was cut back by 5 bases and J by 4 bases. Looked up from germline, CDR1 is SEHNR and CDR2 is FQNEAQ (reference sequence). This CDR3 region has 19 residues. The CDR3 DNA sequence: TGTGCCAGCAGCCCCCCCCCTCTAGCGGGGGGCGGAGAGGGAGAGACCCAGTACTTC. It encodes CASSPPPLAGGGEGETQYF.

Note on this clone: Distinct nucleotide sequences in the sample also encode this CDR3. The CDR3 loop is CASSPPSSYEQYF. In DNA form, the CDR3 reads TGTGCCAGCTCACCACCGTCATCCTACGAGCAGTACTTC. The chain combines TRBV18 with TRBJ2-7; D unresolved. Trimming took off 0 bases at V and 1 base at J, with 4 bases between the two ends. Germline values: CDR1 KGHSH, CDR2 LQKENI. This CDR3 has 13 amino acids.

The CDR3 DNA follows: TGCAGCGCCCTCAGCAGAGGCATGAACACTGAAGCTTTCTTT. Amino acid sequence: CSALSRGMNTEAFF. This chain joins TRBV29-1 and TRBJ1-1; D unclear. The CDR3 has 14 amino acids. Germline-derived CDR1 and CDR2 are SQVTM and ANQGSEA. Trimming took 7 bases from V and 0 from J, leaving 15 bases between them. Full variable domain (rest looked up from reference TRBV29-1 and TRBJ1-1): SAVISQKPSRDICQRGTSLTIQCQVDSQVTMMFWYRQQPGQSLTLIATANQGSEATYESGFVIDKFPISRPNLTFSTLTVSNMSPEDSSIYLCSALSRGMNTEAFFGQGTRLTVV.

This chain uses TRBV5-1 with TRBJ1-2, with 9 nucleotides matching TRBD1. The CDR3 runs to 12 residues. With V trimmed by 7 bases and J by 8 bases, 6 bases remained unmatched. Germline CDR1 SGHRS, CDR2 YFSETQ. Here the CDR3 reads CASSDRGRGYTF. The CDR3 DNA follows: TGCGCCAGCTCCGACAGGGGGAGAGGCTACACCTTC.

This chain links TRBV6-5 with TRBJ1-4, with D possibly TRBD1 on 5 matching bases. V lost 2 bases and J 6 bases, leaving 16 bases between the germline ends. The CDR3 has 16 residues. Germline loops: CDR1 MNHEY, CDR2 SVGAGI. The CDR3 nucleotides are TGTGCCAGCAGTTACAACGTAGGGGTCAAAGATGAAAAACTGTTTTTT. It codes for CASSYNVGVKDEKLFF.

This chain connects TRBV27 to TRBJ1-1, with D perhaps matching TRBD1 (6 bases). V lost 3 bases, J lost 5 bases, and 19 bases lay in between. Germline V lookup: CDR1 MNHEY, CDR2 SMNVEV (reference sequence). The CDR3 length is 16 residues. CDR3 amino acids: CASSLRVITQGTEAFF. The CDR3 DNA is TGTGCCAGCAGTTTGCGAGTTATTACACAGGGTACTGAAGCTTTCTTT.

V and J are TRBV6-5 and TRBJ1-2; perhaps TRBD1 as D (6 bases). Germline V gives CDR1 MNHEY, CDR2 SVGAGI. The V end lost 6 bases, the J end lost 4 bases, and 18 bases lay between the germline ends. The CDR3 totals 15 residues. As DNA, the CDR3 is TGTGCCAGCAGAAGGGACGGGGGGCTTTCCTATGGCTACACCTTC. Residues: CASRRDGGLSYGYTF.

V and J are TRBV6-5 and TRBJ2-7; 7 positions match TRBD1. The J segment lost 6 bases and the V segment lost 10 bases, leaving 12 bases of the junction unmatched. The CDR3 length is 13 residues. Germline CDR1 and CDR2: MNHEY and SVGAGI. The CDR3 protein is CAIATGSQREQYF. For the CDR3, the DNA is TGTGCCATTGCGACAGGGTCTCAGCGCGAGCAGTACTTC.

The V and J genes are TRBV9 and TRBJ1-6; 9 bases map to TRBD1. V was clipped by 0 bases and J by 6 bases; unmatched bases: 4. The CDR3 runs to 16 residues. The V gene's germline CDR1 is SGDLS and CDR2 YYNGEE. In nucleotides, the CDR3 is TGTGCCAGCAGCGTAGGGCCACAGGGGGCTAATTCACCCCTCCACTTT. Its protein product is CASSVGPQGANSPLHF.

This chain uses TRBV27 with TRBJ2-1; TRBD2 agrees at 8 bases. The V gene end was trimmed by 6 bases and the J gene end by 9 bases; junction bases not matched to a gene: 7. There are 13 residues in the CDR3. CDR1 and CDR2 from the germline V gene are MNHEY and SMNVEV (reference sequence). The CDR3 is CASSPGGPGEQFF. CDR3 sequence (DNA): TGTGCCAGCAGCCCGGGGGGGCCCGGTGAGCAGTTCTTC.

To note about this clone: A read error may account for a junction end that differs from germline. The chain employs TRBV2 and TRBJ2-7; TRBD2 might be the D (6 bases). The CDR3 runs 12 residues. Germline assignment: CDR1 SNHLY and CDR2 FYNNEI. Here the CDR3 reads CASGDLASEQYF. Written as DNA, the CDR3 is TGTGCCAGCGGTGATCTAGCGAGCGAGCAGTACTTC.

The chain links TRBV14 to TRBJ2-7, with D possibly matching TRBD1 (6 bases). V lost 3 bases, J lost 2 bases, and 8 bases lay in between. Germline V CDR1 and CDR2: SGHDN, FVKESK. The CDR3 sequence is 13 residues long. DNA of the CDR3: TGTGCCAGCAGCCATGGGGGCCCCTACGAGCAGTACTTC. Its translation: CASSHGGPYEQYF. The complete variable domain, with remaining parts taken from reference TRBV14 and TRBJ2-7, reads EAGVTQFPSHSVIEKGQTVTLRCDPISGHDNLYWYRRVMGKEIKFLLHFVKESKQDESGMPNNRFLAERTGGTYSTLKVQPAELEDSGVYFCASSHGGPYEQYFGPGTRLTVT.

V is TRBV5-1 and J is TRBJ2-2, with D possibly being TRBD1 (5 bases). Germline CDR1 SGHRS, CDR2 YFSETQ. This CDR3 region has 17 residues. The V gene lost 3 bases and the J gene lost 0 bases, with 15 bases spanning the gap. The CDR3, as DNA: TGCGCCAGCAGCTCCGCAGGGTGGTATCCGAACACCGGGGAGCTGTTTTTT. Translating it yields CASSSAGWYPNTGELFF.

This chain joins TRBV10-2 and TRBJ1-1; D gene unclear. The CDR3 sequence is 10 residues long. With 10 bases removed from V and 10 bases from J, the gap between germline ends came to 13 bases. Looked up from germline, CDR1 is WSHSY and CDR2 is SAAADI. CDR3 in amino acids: CATGEGVAFF. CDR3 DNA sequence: TGCGCCACCGGCGAGGGAGTAGCTTTCTTT.

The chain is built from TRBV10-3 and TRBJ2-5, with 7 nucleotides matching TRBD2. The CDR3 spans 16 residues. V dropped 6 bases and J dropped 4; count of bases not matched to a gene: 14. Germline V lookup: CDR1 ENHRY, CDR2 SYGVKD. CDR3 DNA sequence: TGTGCCATCAGCCAGGAAGGACGGGGGGAGGGAGAGACCCAGTACTTC. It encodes CAISQEGRGEGETQYF.

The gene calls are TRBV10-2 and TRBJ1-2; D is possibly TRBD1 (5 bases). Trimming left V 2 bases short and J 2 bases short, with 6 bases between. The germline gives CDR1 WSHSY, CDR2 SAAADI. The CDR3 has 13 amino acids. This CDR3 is CASSENRNYGYTF. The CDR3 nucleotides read TGCGCCAGCAGTGAGAACAGGAACTATGGCTACACCTTC.

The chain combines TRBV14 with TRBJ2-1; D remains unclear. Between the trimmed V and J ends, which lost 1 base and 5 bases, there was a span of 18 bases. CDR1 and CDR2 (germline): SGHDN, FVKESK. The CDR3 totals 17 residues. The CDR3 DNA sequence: TGTGCCAGCAGCCAAGCCCGGTGGCAGGCGCTCGACAATGAGCAGTTCTTC. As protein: CASSQARWQALDNEQFF. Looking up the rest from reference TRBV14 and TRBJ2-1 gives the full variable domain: EAGVTQFPSHSVIEKGQTVTLRCDPISGHDNLYWYRRVMGKEIKFLLHFVKESKQDESGMPNNRFLAERTGGTYSTLKVQPAELEDSGVYFCASSQARWQALDNEQFFGPGTRLTVL.

The DNA of the CDR3 is TGCGCCAGCAGCCAAGATGGGGGGGAGACGGTCCGGAGGTTCAACACCATATATTTT. Translated: CASSQDGGETVRRFNTIYF. The rearrangement links TRBV4-1 to TRBJ1-3, with D maybe TRBD1 (5 bases). This CDR3 comprises 19 residues. Trimming cost V 0 bases and J 7 bases, with 25 bases left between them. Germline V gene sequence: CDR1 MGHRA, CDR2 YSYEKL.